Each of the 2 T cell receptor beta chains below was sequenced from the same sample in a study of shared clonotypes between healthy human individuals. Sequencing was performed with immunoSEQ multiplex PCR; in TCRdb, only in-frame clones are kept and a portion is missing. The sample has about 2.4 million clones; 90% to 95% are singletons. Sequenced: naive CD4+ T cells sorted from blood. Subset denoted: CD45RA+ positively selected. These receptors came from a young man in good health.

V is TRBV19 and J is TRBJ2-7, with 9 bases lining up with TRBD1. The CDR3 extends over 14 amino acids. J lost 3 bases, V lost 4 bases, and 4 bases had no gene match. Germline V lookup: CDR1 LNHDA, CDR2 SQIVND (reference sequence). CDR3 residues: CASSRMGQGYEQYF. The CDR3 coding sequence is TGTGCCAGTAGTAGGATGGGACAGGGCTACGAGCAGTACTTC.

This clone occurred a few times. One end of the junction varies from germline; a read error may be responsible. The V call is TRBV5-1, the J call TRBJ1-2; tentative D call: TRBD1 (6 bases). This CDR3 region has 13 residues. Germline V lookup: CDR1 SGHRS, CDR2 YFSETQ. Written as DNA, the CDR3 is TGCGCCAGCAGCAGGACAGCTAAGTATGGCTACACCTTC. Residues: CASSRTAKYGYTF.